These 16 T cell receptor beta chains originate from one sample sequenced in a study of glioma-infiltrating T cells. Amplification of TCR alpha and beta CDR3 regions from RNA used iRepertoire nested multiplex PCR. TCRdb re-analysed the multiplex PCR reads in MiXCR, keeping a single row per CDR3 protein. The sample carries about 110,000 distinct CDR3 sequences, 20% to 25% recorded once. The sequenced sample consisted of glioma tissue, nonneoplastic brain tissue, or PBMCs (not recorded which). The receptors come from a human donor with low-grade glioma or glioblastoma, undergoing nonglioma brain surgery, or in good health (not recorded which).

The chain joins TRBV3-1 to TRBJ1-4; 7 bases are shared with TRBD1. CDR1 and CDR2 from the germline V gene are LGHDT and YNNKEL (reference sequence). V lost 4 bases, J lost 0 bases, and 5 bases stayed unmatched. This CDR3 is 16 amino acids long. CDR3 loop: CASSPEGAATNEKLFF. DNA of the CDR3: TGTGCCAGCAGCCCCGAGGGGGCTGCAACTAATGAAAAACTGTTTTTT.

The chain carries TRBV7-2 and TRBJ2-1, with TRBD2 identical over 13 bases. The V gene end was trimmed by 4 bases and the J gene end by 2 bases; junction bases not matched to a gene: 2. Per the germline V gene, CDR1 is SGHTA and CDR2 is FQGNSA. CDR3 size: 16 residues. As DNA, the CDR3 is TGTGCCAGCAGCTACGGGACTAGCGGGACCTACAATGAGCAGTTCTTC. Translation gives CASSYGTSGTYNEQFF.

The table lists this clonotype with a count of one. The DNA for the CDR3 is TGCAGCGTGACCGGAATGGGGATGAAGCCGAACGAGCAGTACTTC. It yields the protein CSVTGMGMKPNEQYF. The V gene is TRBV29-1, the J gene TRBJ2-7; D unclear. V lost 6 bases, J lost 5 bases, and 23 bases lay in between. CDR3 length equals 15 residues. The germline V gene encodes CDR1 SQVTM and CDR2 ANQGSEA.

The V and J genes are TRBV29-1 and TRBJ1-1; D is uncertain. The CDR3 is 12 residues long. Trimming removed 6 bases from V and 4 bases from J, with 12 bases in between. The germline CDR1 and CDR2 sequences are SQVTM and ANQGSEA. The CDR3 DNA reads as TGCAGCGTGGTCCCACTGGGCACTGAAGCTTTCTTT. Translated: CSVVPLGTEAFF.

This clonotype has just a few counts. The chain is built from TRBV11-2 and TRBJ1-2; a possible D gene is TRBD1 (6 bases). The ends were cut back, 5 bases at V and 4 bases at J, with 20 bases in the middle. There are 16 residues in the CDR3. Germline assignment: CDR1 SGHAT and CDR2 FQNNGV. For the CDR3, the DNA is TGTGCCAGCAGCCCCCTCCTTCAGGGGCTGCGCTATGGCTACACCTTC. Its protein product is CASSPLLQGLRYGYTF.

This clonotype was found many times. The gene calls are TRBV18 and TRBJ1-1; D gene unclear. The CDR3 runs 13 residues. V lost 8 bases, J lost 0 bases, and 10 bases lay in between. Per the germline V gene, CDR1 is KGHSH and CDR2 is LQKENI. This chain's CDR3 is CASMDPVNTEAFF. The CDR3, as DNA: TGTGCCAGCATGGACCCCGTGAACACTGAAGCTTTCTTT.

This clonotype was seen at least ten times. The V and J genes are TRBV2 and TRBJ2-7; 11 bases map to TRBD2. Germline V gene lookup returns CDR1 SNHLY and CDR2 FYNNEI. J lost 4 bases, V lost 6 bases, and 8 bases had no gene match. The CDR3 has 15 amino acids. CDR3 amino acids: CASRSLAGGRYEQYF. DNA for the CDR3: TGTGCCAGCAGATCCCTAGCGGGGGGAAGGTACGAGCAGTACTTC.

The chain couples TRBV11-3 to TRBJ2-5, with 10 bases that match TRBD2. After removal of 1 base from V and 3 bases from J, the junction contained 2 bases not matched to a gene. Germline loops: CDR1 SGHNT, CDR2 YENEEA. The CDR3 runs to 15 residues. In DNA, the CDR3 is TGTGCCAGCAGCTTAGGGACTAGCGGCAAAGAGACCCAGTACTTC. Amino acid sequence: CASSLGTSGKETQYF.

Ten or more counts support this clonotype. The chain employs TRBV18 and TRBJ1-5; weak D call: TRBD1 (5 bases). The CDR3 contains 15 residues. V lost 2 bases, J lost 0 bases, and 8 bases lay in between. The V gene's germline CDR1 is KGHSH and CDR2 LQKENI. The CDR3 sequence: CASSPRGYSNQPQHF. CDR3 DNA: TGTGCCAGCTCACCAAGGGGATATAGCAATCAGCCCCAGCATTTT.

This clonotype showed up many times. The chain joins TRBV11-2 to TRBJ1-3, with 8 positions matching TRBD1. Looked up from germline, CDR1 is SGHAT and CDR2 is FQNNGV. V lost 4 bases and J lost 2; bases outside the gene matches: 7. This CDR3 is 16 amino acids long. Here the CDR3 reads CASSSGQVYAGNTIYF. In DNA, the CDR3 is TGTGCCAGCAGCTCGGGACAGGTTTATGCTGGAAACACCATATATTTT.

Comments on this clonotype: A single base separates this from a much larger clone, so it may be a read error. The rearrangement links TRBV4-3 to TRBJ2-2; D is possibly TRBD2 (5 bases). The CDR3 totals 13 residues. CDR1 and CDR2 (germline): LGHNA, YSLEER. The CDR3 sequence: CASSKEGTGELFF. The DNA of the CDR3 is TGCGCCAGCAGCAAAGAGGGAACCGGGGAGCTGTTTTTT.

There are many counts of this clonotype. The chain employs TRBV7-8 and TRBJ1-1; D remains unclear. The CDR3 has 12 residues. Per germline, CDR1 SGHVS and CDR2 FQNEAQ. Trimming removed 0 bases from V and 5 bases from J, with 4 bases in between. CDR3 coding DNA: TGTGCCAGCAGCTTAGCACAAACTGAAGCTTTCTTT. Its translation is CASSLAQTEAFF.

This clonotype has only a few counts. This chain joins TRBV7-9 and TRBJ2-7; weak D call: TRBD1 (5 bases). V lost 3 bases and J lost 2, with 17 bases in between. There are 16 residues in the CDR3. Per the germline V gene, CDR1 is SEHNR and CDR2 is FQNEAQ (reference sequence). The CDR3 spells CASSFPEGVPPYEQYF. As DNA, the CDR3 is TGTGCCAGCAGCTTTCCCGAAGGGGTCCCCCCCTACGAGCAGTACTTC.

The sample holds many counts of this clonotype. This chain links TRBV6-2 or TRBV6-3 with TRBJ2-1; 7 bases map to TRBD1. CDR3 length: 17 amino acids. The V and J ends lost 0 bases and 7 bases, in that order; junction bases with no gene match: 12. CDR1 is MNHEY, CDR2 SVGEGT, per germline. DNA for the CDR3: TGTGCCAGCAGTTACTCGATGGCAGGGGGATTGAGGAATGAGCAGTTCTTC. Translating it yields CASSYSMAGGLRNEQFF.

The chain couples TRBV7-9 to TRBJ2-1; D possibly corresponds to TRBD2 (6 bases). The V gene's germline CDR1 is SEHNR and CDR2 FQNEAQ (reference sequence). This CDR3 is 16 amino acids long. Trimming left V 6 bases short and J 0 bases short, with 15 bases between. The CDR3 sequence: CASRTTAGYSYNEQFF. For the CDR3, the DNA is TGTGCCAGCAGGACCACAGCGGGCTACTCCTACAATGAGCAGTTCTTC.

This clonotype was recorded at least ten times. V is TRBV4-3 and J is TRBJ2-1; 9 bases match TRBD2. V lost 5 bases, J lost 5 bases, and 10 bases stayed unmatched. The germline gives CDR1 LGHNA, CDR2 YSLEER. The CDR3 sequence is 16 residues long. This chain's CDR3 is CASSSLAGAPHNEQFF. CDR3 nucleotides: TGCGCCAGCAGCTCATTAGCGGGGGCGCCGCACAATGAGCAGTTCTTC.